This T cell receptor beta chain was profiled in a study of Graves' ophthalmopathy and Graves' hyperthyroidism. Study conclusions and caveats: Most expanded thyroid clonotypes above 0.001 frequency also appeared in blood.

Many counts were recorded for this clonotype. Its antigen is not identified. The diagnostic workup employed clinical symptoms, serum thyroxine, TRAb, thyroid ultrasound and orbital computed tomography. This CDR3 has 13 residues. V lost 6 bases and J 0 bases, leaving 6 bases between the germline ends. RNA transcripts were the source from which TCR beta CDR3 regions were amplified. RT-PCR was first run with HTBI primers, then multiplex PCR in a second round. TCRdb processed the multiplex PCR reads anew with MiXCR; each CDR3 protein has one entry. The sample has fewer than 350,000 distinct CDR3 sequences, roughly a sixth seen once.

V usage is TRBV12-3 or TRBV12-4 and J usage is TRBJ1-5; D ambiguous. Sequenced input: peripheral blood. The sequence came from an adult man with Graves' ophthalmopathy. The CDR3 nucleotides read TGTGCCAGCAGGCAGGTTAGCAATCAGCCCCAGCATTTT. Protein product: CASRQVSNQPQHF.